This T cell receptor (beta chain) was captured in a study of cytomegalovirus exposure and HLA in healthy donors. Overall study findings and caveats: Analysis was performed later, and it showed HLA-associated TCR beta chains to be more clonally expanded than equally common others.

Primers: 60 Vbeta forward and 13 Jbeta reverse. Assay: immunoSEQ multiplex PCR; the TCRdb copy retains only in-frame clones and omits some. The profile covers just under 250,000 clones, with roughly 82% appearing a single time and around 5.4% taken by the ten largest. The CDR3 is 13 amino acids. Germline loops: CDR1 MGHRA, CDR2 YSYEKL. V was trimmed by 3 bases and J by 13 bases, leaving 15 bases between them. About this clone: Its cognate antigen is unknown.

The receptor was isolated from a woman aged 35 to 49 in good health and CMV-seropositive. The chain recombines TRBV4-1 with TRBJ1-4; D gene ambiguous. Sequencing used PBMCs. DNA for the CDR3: TGCGCCAGCAGCCATCAACAAGACCTAGGACTGTTTTTT. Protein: CASSHQQDLGLFF.